A single sample is the source of the 25 T cell receptor beta chains below, sequenced in a study of CD8+CD57+ T cells in acquired aplastic anemia. Profiling that covered TCR beta VDJ and CDR3 relied on genomic DNA as its template. TCRdb used MiXCR to reprocess the reads, holding one entry per CDR3 protein. The data show over 40,000 distinct CDR3 sequences, with about three quarters seen just once and around 34% held by the top ten. Sequencing was done on a sample of sorted CD4+, CD8+, or CD8+CD57+ T cells (not recorded which) from PBMCs. These receptors all stem from a human donor in good health, serving as a control.

This sequence joins TRBV25-1 and TRBJ2-5, with D possibly called TRBD1 or TRBD2 (5 bases each). Germline V gene lookup returns CDR1 MGHDK and CDR2 SYGVNS. The CDR3 sequence is 17 residues long. Trimming left V 3 bases short and J 4 bases short, with 21 bases between. In DNA, the CDR3 is TGTGCCAGCAGTGAGGTGGCAGGGACCGGGTTTTCAGAGACCCAGTACTTC. Its protein is CASSEVAGTGFSETQYF.

This clonotype turned up a few times. The chain has TRBV10-3 and TRBJ2-5, with D possibly being TRBD2 (5 bases). The V and J ends lost 6 bases and 0 bases respectively, with 11 bases between them. Germline CDR1 is ENHRY and CDR2 is SYGVKD. The CDR3 has 14 amino acids. The CDR3 spells CAISPGSYQETQYF. The CDR3 DNA follows: TGTGCCATCAGCCCGGGGTCGTACCAAGAGACCCAGTACTTC.

This chain uses TRBV7-9 with TRBJ1-2; no clear D gene. This CDR3 has 14 amino acids. V was pared by 6 bases and J by 2 bases, with 13 bases between. The germline V gene has CDR1 SEHNR and CDR2 FQNEAQ (reference sequence). The CDR3 bases are TGTGCCAGCAGTTTATCCGCCTTAAACTATGGCTACACCTTC. This codes for CASSLSALNYGYTF.

The chain combines TRBV7-2 with TRBJ1-2, with 7 bases aligning to TRBD1. The ends lost 6 bases at V and 8 bases at J; junction bases unmatched: 12. This CDR3 has 14 amino acids. The germline gives CDR1 SGHTA, CDR2 FQGNSA. In DNA form, the CDR3 reads TGTGCCAGCAGTACGACAGGGCCTCTTCGCGGCTACACCTTC. The encoded protein is CASSTTGPLRGYTF.

Only a few counts were recorded for this clonotype. The chain employs TRBV10-2 and TRBJ2-1, with D tentatively TRBD2 (5 bases). The germline V gene encodes CDR1 WSHSY and CDR2 SAAADI. The germline V and J ends were trimmed by 6 bases and 9 bases, with 12 bases remaining between them. This CDR3 has 12 amino acids. The CDR3 region has the DNA TGCGCCAGCAGCGCTTCCGGGGTTGAGCAGTTCTTC. It codes for CASSASGVEQFF.

The genes are TRBV6-1 and TRBJ2-7, with 8 bases lining up with TRBD1. The CDR3 is made up of 12 amino acids. CDR1 is MNHNS, CDR2 SASEGT, per germline. V gave up 11 bases and J gave up 7 bases; unmatched junction bases: 10. The CDR3 DNA is TGTGCCGGCGGACAGGGAATAATGGAGCAGTACTTC. This codes for CAGGQGIMEQYF.

The chain has TRBV11-1 and TRBJ2-3; no clear D. The germline V gene has CDR1 SGHAT and CDR2 FQDESV (reference sequence). The CDR3 loop spans 15 amino acids. V was pared by 5 bases and J by 0 bases, with 12 bases between. CDR3 coding DNA: TGTGCCAGCAGCCCCACAAGCTCCAGCACAGATACGCAGTATTTT. This sequence encodes CASSPTSSSTDTQYF.

V is TRBV20-1 and J is TRBJ2-7; TRBD2 matches 11 bases. The CDR3 loop spans 15 amino acids. Germline CDR1 is DFQATT and CDR2 is SNEGSKA (reference sequence). The trim removed 6 bases at V and 3 bases at J, leaving 10 bases unmatched. The DNA for the CDR3 is TGCAGTGCCAGCAGTTACGGGACTAGCGGCTACGAGCAGTACTTC. Translation: CSASSYGTSGYEQYF.

This clonotype was detected only once. The chain joins TRBV15 to TRBJ1-1; D call uncertain. Trimming removed 0 bases from V and 10 bases from J, with 12 bases in between. Germline CDR1 reads LNHNV; CDR2 reads YYDKDF (reference sequence). The CDR3 contains 13 residues. CDR3 coding DNA: TGTGCCACCAGCAGAGATGATTTTGTGGTAGCTTTCTTT. This sequence encodes CATSRDDFVVAFF.

The chain is built from TRBV19 and TRBJ2-7, with D possibly matching TRBD1 (5 bases). Trimming left V 5 bases short and J 0 bases short, with 11 bases between. This CDR3 is 14 amino acids long. The germline CDR1 and CDR2 sequences are LNHDA and SQIVND (reference sequence). The CDR3, as DNA: TGTGCCAGTAGTTCGACAGACCTCTCCTACGAGCAGTACTTC. Translating it yields CASSSTDLSYEQYF.

The sample holds many counts of this clonotype. The rearrangement joins TRBV7-9 to TRBJ1-1; 7 bases line up with TRBD1. This CDR3 is 17 amino acids long. The ends lost 5 bases at V and 0 bases at J; junction bases unmatched: 12. Germline values: CDR1 SEHNR, CDR2 FQNEAQ (reference sequence). The CDR3 loop reads CASSAQNRGGMNTEAFF. The CDR3 nucleotides are TGTGCCAGCAGCGCACAGAACAGGGGAGGGATGAACACTGAAGCTTTCTTT.

Many counts were recorded for this clonotype. The CDR3 loop is CASIVEVGNTEAFF. In DNA, the CDR3 is TGCGCCAGCATTGTCGAAGTTGGGAACACTGAAGCTTTCTTT. The V call is TRBV10-2, the J call TRBJ1-1; no reliable D call. The CDR3 is made up of 14 amino acids. The V gene's germline CDR1 is WSHSY and CDR2 SAAADI. The V gene lost 7 bases and the J gene lost 1 base, with 13 bases spanning the gap.

Comments on this clonotype: One junction end disagrees with the germline gene, perhaps due to a read error. The chain couples TRBV7-9 to TRBJ1-1; tentatively, D is TRBD1 (5 bases). CDR3 length equals 14 residues. CDR1 and CDR2 (germline): SEHNR, FQNEAQ (reference sequence). DNA for the CDR3: TGTGCCAGCAGCTTTGACAGCTTGAACGCTGAAGCTTTCTTT. It codes for CASSFDSLNAEAFF. Full variable domain (rest looked up from reference TRBV7-9 and TRBJ1-1): DTGVSQNPRHKITKRGQNVTFRCDPISEHNRLYWYRQTLGQGPEFLTYFQNEAQLEKSRLLSDRFSAERPKGSFSTLEIQRTEQGDSAMYLCASSFDSLNAEAFFGQGTRLTVV.

The gene calls are TRBV2 and TRBJ2-7; 8 bases are shared with TRBD2. With 8 bases clipped from V and 3 bases from J, the junction kept 3 bases outside the gene matches. The CDR3 covers 12 residues. The germline gives CDR1 SNHLY, CDR2 FYNNEI. The CDR3 spells CASVTSDYEQYF. For the CDR3, the DNA is TGTGCCAGCGTGACTAGCGACTACGAGCAGTACTTC.

Only one count was recorded for this clonotype. The chain uses TRBV20-1 and TRBJ2-7, with a possible D match to TRBD2 (6 bases). This CDR3 comprises 13 residues. Germline assignment: CDR1 DFQATT and CDR2 SNEGSKA (reference sequence). V lost 1 base and J 6 bases, leaving 13 bases between the germline ends. The CDR3 DNA is TGCAGTGCTAGAGGCCCTGGGACTGGCGAGCAGTACGTC. Amino acids: CSARGPGTGEQYV.

This chain uses TRBV5-4 with TRBJ2-1; 12 bases are a match to TRBD2. Germline V gives CDR1 SGHNT, CDR2 YYREEE (reference sequence). This CDR3 region has 15 residues. J was trimmed by 5 bases and V by 3 bases; bases with no gene match: 3. CDR3 sequence (DNA): TGTGCCAGCAGCTACGGACTAGCGGGACACAATGAGCAGTTCTTC. Translating gives CASSYGLAGHNEQFF.

The rearrangement joins TRBV29-1 to TRBJ2-7, with 9 bases matching TRBD1. The germline gives CDR1 SQVTM, CDR2 ANQGSEA. V shed 3 bases, J shed 5 bases, and the junction held 8 bases outside the gene matches. This CDR3 has 14 residues. CDR3 in DNA: TGCAGCGTTGAGGATGGACAGGGGAGGAACGAGCAGTACTTC. Translated: CSVEDGQGRNEQYF.

CDR3 DNA sequence: TGTGCCACCAGTGATAACGGACAACTACAAGAGACCCAGTACTTC. It translates to CATSDNGQLQETQYF. The rearrangement uses TRBV24-1 and TRBJ2-5; perhaps TRBD1 as D (5 bases). V was trimmed by 3 bases and J by 2 bases, leaving 12 bases between them. CDR3 length: 15 residues. CDR1 KGHDR and CDR2 SFDVKD come from the germline V gene.

The rearrangement links TRBV2 to TRBJ1-4, with D tentatively TRBD1 (5 bases). This CDR3 contains 15 residues. The V gene's germline CDR1 is SNHLY and CDR2 FYNNEI. With 7 bases removed from V and 4 bases from J, the gap between germline ends came to 16 bases. CDR3 coding DNA: TGTGCCAGCACCAGAGGGTGGCAGGGTAATGAAAAACTGTTTTTT. Encoded protein: CASTRGWQGNEKLFF.

The V call is TRBV29-1, the J call TRBJ2-3; D not certain. The CDR3 runs to 12 residues. Germline CDR1 and CDR2: SQVTM and ANQGSEA. The V end was cut by 4 bases, the J end by 4 bases, with 9 bases between. This CDR3 reads CSVVIGSDTQYF. The CDR3 DNA reads TGCAGCGTTGTGATAGGGTCAGATACGCAGTATTTT.

This clonotype was recorded at least ten times. The V and J genes are TRBV30 and TRBJ1-5, with a weak D call TRBD1 (5 bases). Trimming pared 3 bases from V and 2 bases from J, leaving 14 bases between. There are 15 residues in the CDR3. Germline CDR1 is GTSNPN and CDR2 is SVGIG (reference sequence). The CDR3: CAWSLSRVGNQPQHF. DNA for the CDR3: TGTGCCTGGAGCCTAAGCAGGGTCGGCAATCAGCCCCAGCATTTT.

The V gene is TRBV20-1, the J gene TRBJ2-3, with 13 positions matching TRBD2. CDR3 length: 14 amino acids. Looked up from germline, CDR1 is DFQATT and CDR2 is SNEGSKA (reference sequence). In DNA, the CDR3 is TGCAGCTACGGACTAGCGGGAGTGGGAGATACGCAGTATTTT. Encoded protein: CSYGLAGVGDTQYF.

The J gene is TRBJ2-7, the V gene TRBV15; 7 bases align to TRBD1. The CDR3 runs to 16 residues. V shed 3 bases, J shed 0 bases, and the junction held 8 bases outside the gene matches. The germline V gene encodes CDR1 LNHNV and CDR2 YYDKDF (reference sequence). The CDR3 protein is CATSRDRDSFSYEQYF. The DNA of the CDR3 is TGTGCCACCAGCAGGGACCGGGACAGCTTCTCCTACGAGCAGTACTTC.

The chain recombines TRBV24-1 with TRBJ2-1; 8 bases fit TRBD2. Germline values: CDR1 KGHDR, CDR2 SFDVKD. The V gene end was trimmed by 1 base and the J gene end by 1 base; junction bases not matched to a gene: 5. This CDR3 has 17 residues. DNA of the CDR3: TGTGCCACCAGTGATTTCGGGGGGGTCGGATCCTACAATGAGCAGTTCTTC. Its protein is CATSDFGGVGSYNEQFF.

This clonotype appeared a single time. The chain uses TRBV11-1 and TRBJ2-2, with 12 bases lining up with TRBD2. From germline, CDR1 is SGHAT and CDR2 FQDESV (reference sequence). The V segment lost 2 bases and the J segment 5 bases; nucleotides outside the gene matches: 3. This CDR3 comprises 16 residues. CDR3 in amino acids: CASSLLAGGPTGELFF. CDR3 nucleotide sequence: TGTGCCAGCAGCTTACTAGCGGGAGGGCCTACCGGGGAGCTGTTTTTT. Drawing the rest from reference TRBV11-1 and TRBJ2-2, the complete variable domain is EAEVAQSPRYKITEKSQAVAFWCDPISGHATLYWYRQILGQGPELLVQFQDESVVDDSQLPKDRFSAERLKGVDSTLKIQPAELGDSAMYLCASSLLAGGPTGELFFGEGSRLTVL.